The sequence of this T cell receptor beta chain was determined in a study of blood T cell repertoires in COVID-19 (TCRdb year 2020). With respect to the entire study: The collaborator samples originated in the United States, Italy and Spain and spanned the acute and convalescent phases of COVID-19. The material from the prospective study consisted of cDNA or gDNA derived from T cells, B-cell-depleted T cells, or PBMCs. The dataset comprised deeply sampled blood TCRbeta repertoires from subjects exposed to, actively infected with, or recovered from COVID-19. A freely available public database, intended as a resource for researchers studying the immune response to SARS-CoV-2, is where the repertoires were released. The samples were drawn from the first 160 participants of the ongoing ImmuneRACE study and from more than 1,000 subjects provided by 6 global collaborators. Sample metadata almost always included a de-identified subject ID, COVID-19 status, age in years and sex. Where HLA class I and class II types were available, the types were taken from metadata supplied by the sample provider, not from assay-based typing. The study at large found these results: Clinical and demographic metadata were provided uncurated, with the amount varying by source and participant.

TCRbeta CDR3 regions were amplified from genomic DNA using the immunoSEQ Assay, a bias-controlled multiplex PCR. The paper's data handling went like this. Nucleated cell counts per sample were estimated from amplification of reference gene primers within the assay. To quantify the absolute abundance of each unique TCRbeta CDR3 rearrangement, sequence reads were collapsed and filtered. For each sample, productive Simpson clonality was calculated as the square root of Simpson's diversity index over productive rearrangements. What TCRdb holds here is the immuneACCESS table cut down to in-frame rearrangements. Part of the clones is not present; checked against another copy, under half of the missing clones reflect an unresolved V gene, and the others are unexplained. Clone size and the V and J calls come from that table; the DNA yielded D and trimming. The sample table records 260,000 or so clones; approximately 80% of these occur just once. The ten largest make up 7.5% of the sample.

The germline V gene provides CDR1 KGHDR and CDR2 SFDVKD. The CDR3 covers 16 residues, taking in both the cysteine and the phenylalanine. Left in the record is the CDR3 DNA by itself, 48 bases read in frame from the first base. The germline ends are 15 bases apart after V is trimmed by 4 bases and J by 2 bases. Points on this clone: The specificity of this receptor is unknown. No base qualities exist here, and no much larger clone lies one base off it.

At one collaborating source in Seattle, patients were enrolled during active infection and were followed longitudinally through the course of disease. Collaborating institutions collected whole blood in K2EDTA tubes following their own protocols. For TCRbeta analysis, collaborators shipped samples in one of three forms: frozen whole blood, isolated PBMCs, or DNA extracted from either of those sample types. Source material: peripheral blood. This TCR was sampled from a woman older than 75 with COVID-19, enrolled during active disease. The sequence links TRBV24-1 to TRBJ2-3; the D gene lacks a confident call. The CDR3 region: CATSDGSLGYTDTQYF. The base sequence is TGTGCCACCAGTGACGGCTCCCTAGGATACACAGATACGCAGTATTTT.